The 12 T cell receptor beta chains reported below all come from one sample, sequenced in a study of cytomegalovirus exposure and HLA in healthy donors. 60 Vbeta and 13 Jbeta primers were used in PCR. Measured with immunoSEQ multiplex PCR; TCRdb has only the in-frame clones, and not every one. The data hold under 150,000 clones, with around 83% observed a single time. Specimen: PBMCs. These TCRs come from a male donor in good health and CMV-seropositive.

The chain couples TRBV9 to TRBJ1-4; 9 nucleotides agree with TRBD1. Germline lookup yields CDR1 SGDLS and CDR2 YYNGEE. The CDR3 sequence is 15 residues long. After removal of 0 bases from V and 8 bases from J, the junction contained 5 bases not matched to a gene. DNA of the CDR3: TGTGCCAGCAGCGTAGAGGGACAGGGTTGGGAAAAACTGTTTTTT. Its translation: CASSVEGQGWEKLFF.

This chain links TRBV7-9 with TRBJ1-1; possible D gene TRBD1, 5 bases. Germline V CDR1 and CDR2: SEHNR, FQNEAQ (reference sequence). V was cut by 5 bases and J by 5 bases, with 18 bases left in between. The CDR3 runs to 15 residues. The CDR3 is CASSLPQVRETEAFF. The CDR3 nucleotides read TGTGCCAGCAGCCTGCCACAGGTCCGAGAGACTGAAGCTTTCTTT.

CDR3 nucleotide sequence: TGTGCCAGCAGCTGGGGGGGGAATCAGCCCCAGCATTTT. Protein: CASSWGGNQPQHF. V and J are TRBV21-1 and TRBJ1-5. TRBV21-1 is flagged as a pseudogene. The CDR3 spans 13 residues.

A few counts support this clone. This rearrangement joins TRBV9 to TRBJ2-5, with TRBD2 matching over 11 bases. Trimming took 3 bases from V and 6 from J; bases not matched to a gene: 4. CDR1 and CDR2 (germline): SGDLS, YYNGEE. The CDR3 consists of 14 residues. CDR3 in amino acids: CASSGTSGSQTQYF. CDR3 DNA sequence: TGTGCCAGCAGCGGCACTAGCGGGAGTCAGACCCAGTACTTC.

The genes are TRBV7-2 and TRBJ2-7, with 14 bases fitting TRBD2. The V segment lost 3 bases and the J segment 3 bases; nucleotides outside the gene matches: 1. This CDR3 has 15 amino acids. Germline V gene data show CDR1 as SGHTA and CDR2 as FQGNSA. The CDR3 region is CASSLTSGRDYEQYF. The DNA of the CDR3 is TGTGCCAGCAGCTTGACTAGCGGGAGGGACTACGAGCAGTACTTC.

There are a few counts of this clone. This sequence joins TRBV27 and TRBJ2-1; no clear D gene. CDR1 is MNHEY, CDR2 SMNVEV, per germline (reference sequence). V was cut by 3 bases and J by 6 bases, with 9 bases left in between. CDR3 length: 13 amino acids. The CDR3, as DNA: TGTGCCAGCAGTTTTCAGGTCCGCAATGAGCAGTTCTTC. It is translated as CASSFQVRNEQFF.

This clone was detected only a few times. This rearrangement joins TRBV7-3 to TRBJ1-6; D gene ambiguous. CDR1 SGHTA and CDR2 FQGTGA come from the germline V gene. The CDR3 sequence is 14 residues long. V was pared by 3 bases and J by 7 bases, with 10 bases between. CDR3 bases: TGTGCCAGCAGCTTGGGCGGGAGGAATTCACCCCTCCACTTT. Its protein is CASSLGGRNSPLHF.

In nucleotides, the CDR3 is TGTGCCAGTAGTGCTGGGACTAGCGGGGTCCAAGAGACCCAGTACTTC. Protein: CASSAGTSGVQETQYF. The chain couples TRBV19 to TRBJ2-5; 13 bases are shared with TRBD2. Germline CDR1 is LNHDA and CDR2 is SQIVND (reference sequence). After removal of 5 bases from V and 1 base from J, the junction contained 4 bases not matched to a gene. The CDR3 totals 16 residues.

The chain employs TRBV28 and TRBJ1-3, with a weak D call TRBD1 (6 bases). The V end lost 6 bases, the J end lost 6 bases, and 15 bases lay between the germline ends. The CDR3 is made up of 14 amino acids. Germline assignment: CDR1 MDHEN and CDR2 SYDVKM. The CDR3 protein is CASSRQANPNTIYF. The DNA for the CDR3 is TGTGCCAGCAGCCGACAGGCCAACCCAAACACCATATATTTT.

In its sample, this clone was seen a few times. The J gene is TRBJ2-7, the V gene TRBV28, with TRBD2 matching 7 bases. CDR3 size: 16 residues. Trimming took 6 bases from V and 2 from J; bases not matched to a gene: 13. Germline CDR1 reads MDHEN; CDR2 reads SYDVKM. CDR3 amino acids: CASSQWSVLAPYEQYF. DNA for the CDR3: TGTGCCAGCAGCCAGTGGAGTGTACTAGCGCCCTACGAGCAGTACTTC.

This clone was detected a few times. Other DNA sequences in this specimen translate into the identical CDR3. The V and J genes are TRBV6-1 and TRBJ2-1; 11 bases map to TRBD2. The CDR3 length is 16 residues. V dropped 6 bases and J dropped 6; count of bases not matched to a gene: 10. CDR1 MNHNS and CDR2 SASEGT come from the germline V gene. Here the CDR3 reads CASSESPSGGLNEQFF. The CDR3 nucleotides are TGTGCCAGCAGCGAATCTCCTAGCGGGGGGCTCAATGAGCAGTTCTTC.

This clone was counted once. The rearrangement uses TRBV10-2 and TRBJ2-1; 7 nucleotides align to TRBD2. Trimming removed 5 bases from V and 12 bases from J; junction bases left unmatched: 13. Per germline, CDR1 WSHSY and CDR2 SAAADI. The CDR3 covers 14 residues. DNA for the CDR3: TGCGCCAGCAGTTCTCGACTAGCCGGCCGATGGCAGTTCTTC. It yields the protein CASSSRLAGRWQFF.